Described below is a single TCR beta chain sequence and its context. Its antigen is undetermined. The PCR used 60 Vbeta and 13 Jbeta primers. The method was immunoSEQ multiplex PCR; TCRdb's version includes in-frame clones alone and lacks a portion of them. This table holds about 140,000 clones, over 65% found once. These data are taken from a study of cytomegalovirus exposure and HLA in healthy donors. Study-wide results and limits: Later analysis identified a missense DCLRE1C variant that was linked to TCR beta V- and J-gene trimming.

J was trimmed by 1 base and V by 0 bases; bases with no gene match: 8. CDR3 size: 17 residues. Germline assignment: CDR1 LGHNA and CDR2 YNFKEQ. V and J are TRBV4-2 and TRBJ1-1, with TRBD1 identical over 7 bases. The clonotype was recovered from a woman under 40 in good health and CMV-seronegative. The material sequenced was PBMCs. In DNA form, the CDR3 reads TGTGCCAGCAGCCAAGACGCCCGACAGGGTCGGAACACTGAAGCTTTCTTT. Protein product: CASSQDARQGRNTEAFF.